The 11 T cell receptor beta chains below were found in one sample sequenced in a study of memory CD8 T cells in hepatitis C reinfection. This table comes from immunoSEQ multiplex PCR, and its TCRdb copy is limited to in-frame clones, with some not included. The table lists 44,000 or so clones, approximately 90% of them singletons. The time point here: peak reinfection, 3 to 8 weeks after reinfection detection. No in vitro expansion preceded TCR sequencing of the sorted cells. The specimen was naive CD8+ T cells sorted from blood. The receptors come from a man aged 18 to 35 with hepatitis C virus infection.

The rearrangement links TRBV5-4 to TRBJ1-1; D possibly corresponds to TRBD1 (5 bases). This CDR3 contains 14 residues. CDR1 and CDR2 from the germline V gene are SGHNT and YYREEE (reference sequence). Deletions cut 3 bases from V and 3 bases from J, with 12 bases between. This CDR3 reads CASSSTGGDTEAFF. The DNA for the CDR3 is TGTGCCAGCAGCTCGACGGGGGGAGACACTGAAGCTTTCTTT.

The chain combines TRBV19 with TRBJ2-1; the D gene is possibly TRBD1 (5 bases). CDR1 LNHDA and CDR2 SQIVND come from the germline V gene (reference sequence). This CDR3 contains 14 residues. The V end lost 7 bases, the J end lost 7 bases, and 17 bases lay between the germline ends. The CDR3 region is CASTPGYGSNEQFF. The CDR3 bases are TGTGCCAGTACACCAGGGTACGGGTCGAATGAGCAGTTCTTC.

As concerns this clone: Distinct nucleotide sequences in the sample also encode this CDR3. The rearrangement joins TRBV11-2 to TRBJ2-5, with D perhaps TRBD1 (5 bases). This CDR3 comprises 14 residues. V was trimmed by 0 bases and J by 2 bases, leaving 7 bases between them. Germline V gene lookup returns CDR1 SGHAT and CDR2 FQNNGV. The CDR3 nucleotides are TGTGCCAGCAGCTTAGATGACAGTCAAGAGACCCAGTACTTC. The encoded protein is CASSLDDSQETQYF.

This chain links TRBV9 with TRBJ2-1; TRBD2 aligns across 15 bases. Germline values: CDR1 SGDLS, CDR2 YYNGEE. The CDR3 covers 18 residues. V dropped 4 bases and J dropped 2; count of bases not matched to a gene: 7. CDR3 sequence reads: CASSPTGLAGGPYNEQFF. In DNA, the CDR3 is TGTGCCAGCAGCCCTACGGGACTAGCGGGAGGACCCTACAATGAGCAGTTCTTC.

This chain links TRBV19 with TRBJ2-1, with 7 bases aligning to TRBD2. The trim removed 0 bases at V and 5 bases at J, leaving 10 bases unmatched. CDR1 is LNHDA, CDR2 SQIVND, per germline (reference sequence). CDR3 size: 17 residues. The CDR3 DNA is TGTGCCAGTAGTATAGATGAATCTAGCGGCGCCCACAATGAGCAGTTCTTC. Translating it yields CASSIDESSGAHNEQFF.

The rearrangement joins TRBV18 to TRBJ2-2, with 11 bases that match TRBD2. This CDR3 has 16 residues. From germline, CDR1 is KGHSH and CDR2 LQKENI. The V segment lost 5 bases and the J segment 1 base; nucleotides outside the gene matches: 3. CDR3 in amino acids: CASSGGLAENTGELFF. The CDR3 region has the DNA TGTGCCAGCTCAGGGGGACTAGCGGAGAACACCGGGGAGCTGTTTTTT.

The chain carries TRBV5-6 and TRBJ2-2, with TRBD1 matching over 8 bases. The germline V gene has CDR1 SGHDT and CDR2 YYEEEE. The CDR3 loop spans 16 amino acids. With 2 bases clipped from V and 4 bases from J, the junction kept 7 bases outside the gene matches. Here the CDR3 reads CASSFSGTGVTGELFF. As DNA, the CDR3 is TGTGCCAGCAGCTTTTCCGGGACAGGTGTCACCGGGGAGCTGTTTTTT.

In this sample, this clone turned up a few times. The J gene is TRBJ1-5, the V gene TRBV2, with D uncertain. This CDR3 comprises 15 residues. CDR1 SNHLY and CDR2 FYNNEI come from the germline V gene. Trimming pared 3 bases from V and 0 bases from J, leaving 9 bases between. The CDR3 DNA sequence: TGTGCCAGCAGTGATCGAGGGTATAGCAATCAGCCCCAGCATTTT. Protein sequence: CASSDRGYSNQPQHF.

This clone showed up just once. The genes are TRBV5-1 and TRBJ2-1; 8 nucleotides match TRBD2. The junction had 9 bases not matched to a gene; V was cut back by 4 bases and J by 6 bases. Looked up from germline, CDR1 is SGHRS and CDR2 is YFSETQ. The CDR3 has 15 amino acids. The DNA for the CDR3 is TGCGCCAGCAGCCCCCGGGGTAGCGGGGTCAATGAGCAGTTCTTC. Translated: CASSPRGSGVNEQFF.

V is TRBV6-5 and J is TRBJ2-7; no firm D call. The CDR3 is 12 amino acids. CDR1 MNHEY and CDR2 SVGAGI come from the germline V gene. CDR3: CASSYSRAWLNV. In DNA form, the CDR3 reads TGTGCCAGCAGTTATTCTCGAGCGTGGTTAAACGTC.

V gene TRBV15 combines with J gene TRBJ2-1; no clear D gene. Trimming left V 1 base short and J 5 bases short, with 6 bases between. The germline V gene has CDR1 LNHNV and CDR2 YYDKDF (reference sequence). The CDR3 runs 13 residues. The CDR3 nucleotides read TGTGCCACCAGCAGAGTCGGTGACAATGAGCAGTTCTTC. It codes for CATSRVGDNEQFF.